This TCR beta chain was sequenced for a study of blood T cell repertoires in COVID-19. Study-level information: T cells, B-cell-depleted T cells, or PBMCs provided the cDNA or gDNA that served as material.

This CDR3 has 18 residues. With V trimmed by 2 bases and J by 7 bases, 14 bases remained unmatched. Germline CDR1 and CDR2: SGHVS and FQNEAQ. TCRdb's copy holds only in-frame clones and misses some; the assay was immunoSEQ multiplex PCR. The data hold 300,000 to 350,000 clones, with approximately 85% observed a single time. The TCR originated in a man aged 25-40 years who had recovered from COVID-19. The sample taken for sequencing was PBMCs or T cells enriched from blood (not recorded which). The chain carries TRBV7-8 and TRBJ1-4; TRBD1 agrees at 9 bases. The CDR3 DNA follows: TGTGCCAGCAGCTTACAGTACCCGGGACAGGGTTTCGGTGAAAAACTGTTTTTT. Encoded protein: CASSLQYPGQGFGEKLFF.